This paragraph reports one T cell receptor (beta chain). PCR involved 60 Vbeta and 13 Jbeta primers. The assay was immunoSEQ multiplex PCR, and TCRdb's table has in-frame clones only and misses some. This sample carries some 120,000 clones, roughly 78% of them seen once, and the ten largest clones take 1%. V gave up 6 bases and J gave up 8 bases, with 16 bases separating them. This CDR3 spans 14 amino acids. CDR1 is MNHEY, CDR2 SVGAGI, per germline. This entry comes from a study of cytomegalovirus exposure and HLA in healthy donors. The V and J genes are TRBV6-5 and TRBJ1-4, with a tentative D call TRBD1 (6 bases). Sequencing was performed on PBMCs. This TCR was recovered from a man between 35 and 55 years old in good health and CMV-seronegative. CDR3 region: CASSPDSDREKLFF. DNA for the CDR3: TGTGCCAGCAGCCCGGACAGTGACAGGGAAAAACTGTTTTTT.